The clone carrying this TCR beta chain was counted ten times or more. The data stem from a study of early T cells in non-severe SARS-CoV-2 infection. Germline V CDR1 and CDR2: MNHEY, SVGAGI. The CDR3 spans 16 residues. The V gene end was trimmed by 5 bases and the J gene end by 0 bases; junction bases not matched to a gene: 8. TCRdb reprocessed the 5' RACE reads with MiXCR, giving one entry per CDR3 protein. The repertoire holds some 45,000 distinct CDR3 sequences, under 9.5% seen once, with 8.3% in the top ten. The clonotype was recovered from an adult who was a healthcare worker with PCR-confirmed SARS-CoV-2 infection or an uninfected control (not recorded which). J is TRBJ1-2 and V is TRBV6-5, with 8 nucleotides matching TRBD1. Sequencing was performed on whole blood. The CDR3 sequence is CASSPWTGKANYGYTF. For the CDR3, the DNA is TGTGCCAGCAGTCCCTGGACAGGGAAAGCTAACTATGGCTACACCTTC.